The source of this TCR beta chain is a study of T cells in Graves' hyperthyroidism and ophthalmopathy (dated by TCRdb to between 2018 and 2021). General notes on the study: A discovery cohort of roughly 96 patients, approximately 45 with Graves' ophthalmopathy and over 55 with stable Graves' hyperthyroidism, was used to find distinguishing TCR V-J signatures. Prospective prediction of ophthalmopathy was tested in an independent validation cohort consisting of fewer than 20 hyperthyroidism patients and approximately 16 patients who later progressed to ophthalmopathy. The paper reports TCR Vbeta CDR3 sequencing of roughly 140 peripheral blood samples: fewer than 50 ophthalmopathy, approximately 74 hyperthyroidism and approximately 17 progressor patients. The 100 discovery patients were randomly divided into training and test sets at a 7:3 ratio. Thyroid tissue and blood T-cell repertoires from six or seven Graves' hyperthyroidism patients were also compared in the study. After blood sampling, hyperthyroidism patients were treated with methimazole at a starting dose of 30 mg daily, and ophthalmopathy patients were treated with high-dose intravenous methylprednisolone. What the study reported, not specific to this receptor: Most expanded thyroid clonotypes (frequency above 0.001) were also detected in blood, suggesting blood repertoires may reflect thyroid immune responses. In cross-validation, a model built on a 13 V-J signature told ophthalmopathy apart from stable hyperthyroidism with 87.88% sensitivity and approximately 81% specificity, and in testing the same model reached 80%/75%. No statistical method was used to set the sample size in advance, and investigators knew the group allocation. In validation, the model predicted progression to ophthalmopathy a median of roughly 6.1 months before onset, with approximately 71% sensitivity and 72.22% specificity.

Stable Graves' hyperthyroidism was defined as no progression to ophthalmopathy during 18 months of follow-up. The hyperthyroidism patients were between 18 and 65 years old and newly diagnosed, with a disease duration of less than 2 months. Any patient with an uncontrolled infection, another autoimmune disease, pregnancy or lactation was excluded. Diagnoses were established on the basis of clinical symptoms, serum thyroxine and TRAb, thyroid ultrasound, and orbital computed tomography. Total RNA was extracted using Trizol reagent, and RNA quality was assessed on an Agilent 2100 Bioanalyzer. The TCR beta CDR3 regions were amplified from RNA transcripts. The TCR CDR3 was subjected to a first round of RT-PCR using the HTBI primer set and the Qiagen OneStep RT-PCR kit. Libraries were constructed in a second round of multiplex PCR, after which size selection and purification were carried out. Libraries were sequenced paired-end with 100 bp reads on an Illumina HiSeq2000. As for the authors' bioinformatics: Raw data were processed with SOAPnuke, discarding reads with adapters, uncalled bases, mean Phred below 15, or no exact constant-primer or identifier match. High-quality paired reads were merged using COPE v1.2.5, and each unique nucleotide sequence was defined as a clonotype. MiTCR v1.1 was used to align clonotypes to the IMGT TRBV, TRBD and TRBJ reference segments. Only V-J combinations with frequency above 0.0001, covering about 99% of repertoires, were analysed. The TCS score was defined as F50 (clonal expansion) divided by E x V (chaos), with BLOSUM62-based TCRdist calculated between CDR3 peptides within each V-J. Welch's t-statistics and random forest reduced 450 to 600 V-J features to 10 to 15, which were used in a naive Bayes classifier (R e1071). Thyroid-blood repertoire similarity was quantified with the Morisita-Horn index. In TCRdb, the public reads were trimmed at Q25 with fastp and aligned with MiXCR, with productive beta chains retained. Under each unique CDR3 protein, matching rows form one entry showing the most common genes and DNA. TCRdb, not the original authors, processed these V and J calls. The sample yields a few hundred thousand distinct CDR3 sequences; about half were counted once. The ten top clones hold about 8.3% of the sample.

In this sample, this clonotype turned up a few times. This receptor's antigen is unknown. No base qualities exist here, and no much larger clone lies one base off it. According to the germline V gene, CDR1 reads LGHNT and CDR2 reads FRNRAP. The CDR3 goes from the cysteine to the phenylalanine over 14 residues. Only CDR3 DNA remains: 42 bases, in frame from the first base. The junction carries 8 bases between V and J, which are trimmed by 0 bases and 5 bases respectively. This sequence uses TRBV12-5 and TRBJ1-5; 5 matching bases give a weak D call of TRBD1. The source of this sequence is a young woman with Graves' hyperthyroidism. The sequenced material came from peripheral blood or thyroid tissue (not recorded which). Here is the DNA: TGTGCTAGTGGTTTGGTCACGGGGGATCAGCCCCAGCATTTT. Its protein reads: CASGLVTGDQPQHF. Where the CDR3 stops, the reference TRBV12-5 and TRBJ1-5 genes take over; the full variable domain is DARVTQTPRHKVTEMGQEVTMRCQPILGHNTVFWYRQTMMQGLELLAYFRNRAPLDDSGMPKDRFSAEMPDATLATLKIQPSEPRDSAVYFCASGLVTGDQPQHFGDGTRLSIL.